This T cell receptor (beta chain) appears in the sequencing data of a study of PD-L1 blockade in urothelial cancer. Looking at the study overall: At 6 weeks and at 3 weeks (second dose) after treatment start, blood was analyzed.

The CDR3 has 17 amino acids. Looked up from germline, CDR1 is SGHNT and CDR2 is YYREEE (reference sequence). V lost 4 bases and J 2 bases, leaving 20 bases between the germline ends. Here immunoSEQ multiplex PCR was the method, and the copy in TCRdb shows in-frame clones only, minus some. The data show roughly 43,000 clones, roughly 77% seen once. Individual patients had between 1 and 8 samples, taken pretreatment and on-treatment. The chain joins TRBV5-4 to TRBJ2-3; D unclear. The source of this sequence is a man aged 65 to 79 with urothelial cancer. Specimen: PBMCs, collected around atezolizumab (anti-PD-L1) treatment. The CDR3 sequence is CASSLGRPRSDTDTQYF. As DNA, the CDR3 is TGTGCCAGCAGCCTTGGAAGGCCCAGGTCGGACACAGATACGCAGTATTTT.